Presented here are 4 T cell receptor beta chains from one specimen sequenced in a study of molecular identifiers for immune sequencing clone quantification. TCRdb reprocessed the PCR reads via MiXCR and lists one record per CDR3 protein. The sample lists about 510,000 distinct CDR3 sequences; about a fifth were seen once. Sequencing was performed on naive CD8+ T cells from blood, with Jurkat cell RNA spiked in. Noted subset: FACS-sorted CD8+CD4-CCR7+CD45RA+ naive T cells. All receptors come from a human donor in good health. Some libraries in this study had Jurkat cell RNA spiked in.

This clonotype appeared a few times. The rearrangement links TRBV30 to TRBJ2-1; D is ambiguous. Germline V CDR1 and CDR2: GTSNPN, SVGIG (reference sequence). This CDR3 has 14 amino acids. V was cut by 4 bases and J by 0 bases, with 10 bases left in between. CDR3 residues: CAWTFKSSYNEQFF. The CDR3 DNA follows: TGTGCCTGGACTTTCAAGAGCTCCTACAATGAGCAGTTCTTC.

This chain joins TRBV4-1 and TRBJ2-7, with TRBD1 matching 7 bases. The V gene's germline CDR1 is MGHRA and CDR2 YSYEKL. Germline trimming cut 1 base from V and 2 bases from J; bases unmatched to any gene: 2. This CDR3 has 14 amino acids. CDR3 amino acids: CASSQAGQPYEQYF. In DNA form, the CDR3 reads TGCGCCAGCAGCCAAGCGGGACAGCCCTACGAGCAGTACTTC.

In its sample, this clonotype was seen a few times. V gene TRBV12-3 or TRBV12-4 combines with J gene TRBJ2-1; 9 bases fit TRBD1. V lost 5 bases, J lost 1 base, and 9 bases stayed unmatched. This CDR3 comprises 17 residues. CDR3: CASSVVLQGASYNEQFF. The CDR3 DNA is TGTGCCAGCAGTGTAGTTTTACAGGGGGCATCCTACAATGAGCAGTTCTTC.

This clonotype appeared many times. The chain couples TRBV20-1 to TRBJ2-7; 13 positions match TRBD2. J was trimmed by 4 bases and V by 4 bases; bases with no gene match: 7. The CDR3 extends over 15 amino acids. Germline V gene data show CDR1 as DFQATT and CDR2 as SNEGSKA (reference sequence). CDR3 protein: CSAKGLAGAKYEQYF. CDR3 nucleotides: TGCAGTGCTAAAGGACTAGCGGGAGCCAAGTACGAGCAGTACTTC.